The 11 T cell receptor beta chains presented below share a single source sample, sequenced in a study of blood T cell repertoires in COVID-19. The repertoire was sequenced with immunoSEQ multiplex PCR; TCRdb's copy has only in-frame clones and lacks some. Of more than 100,000 clones in the sample, less than 75% were seen once. The specimen was peripheral blood. All receptors come from a human donor with acute or convalescent COVID-19. The donor label of this sample is uncertain.

This chain connects TRBV5-6 to TRBJ1-4; D is unclear. This CDR3 has 15 amino acids. The germline V gene encodes CDR1 SGHDT and CDR2 YYEEEE. V was clipped by 0 bases and J by 2 bases, with 8 bases between them. This CDR3 is CASSLGASTNEKLFF. In DNA, the CDR3 is TGTGCCAGCAGCTTGGGAGCAAGTACTAATGAAAAACTGTTTTTT.

V usage is TRBV5-1 and J usage is TRBJ2-2; D not certain. Germline V CDR1 and CDR2: SGHRS, YFSETQ. V dropped 0 bases and J dropped 10 bases, with 13 bases sitting between them. This CDR3 spans 14 amino acids. CDR3 sequence reads: CASSLAAGLVELFF. For the CDR3, the DNA is TGCGCCAGCAGCTTGGCGGCAGGTCTCGTGGAGCTGTTTTTT.

Points on this clone: A much larger clone differs from this one at a single base, so this may be a read error. The chain has TRBV28 and TRBJ1-2; TRBD1 matches at 10 bases. CDR3 length equals 14 residues. CDR1 and CDR2 (germline): MDHEN, SYDVKM. After removal of 5 bases from V and 4 bases from J, the junction contained 4 bases not matched to a gene. This chain's CDR3 is CASSPTGGAYGYTF. In DNA, the CDR3 is TGTGCCAGCAGTCCGACAGGGGGCGCCTATGGCTACACCTTC.

The gene calls are TRBV6-5 and TRBJ1-2; 7 nucleotides align to TRBD1. The CDR3 consists of 13 residues. Trimming took 7 bases from V and 1 from J; bases not matched to a gene: 3. Germline lookup yields CDR1 MNHEY and CDR2 SVGAGI. The DNA for the CDR3 is TGTGCCAGCATCCGACAGGGTAACTATGGCTACACCTTC. It is translated as CASIRQGNYGYTF.

The V call is TRBV2, the J call TRBJ1-5; 7 bases fit TRBD1. The germline gives CDR1 SNHLY, CDR2 FYNNEI. With 4 bases clipped from V and 2 bases from J, the junction kept 2 bases outside the gene matches. The CDR3 extends over 14 amino acids. CDR3 nucleotide sequence: TGTGCCAGCAGTGGGGACAGCCGCAATCAGCCCCAGCATTTT. It codes for CASSGDSRNQPQHF.

The gene calls are TRBV5-4 and TRBJ2-5; TRBD1 matches at 8 bases. The CDR3 consists of 14 residues. Germline CDR1 SGHNT, CDR2 YYREEE (reference sequence). Trimming at V came to 5 bases and at J to 4 bases, leaving 7 bases not matched to a gene. The CDR3: CASSLRRGPETQYF. CDR3 DNA sequence: TGTGCCAGCAGTTTACGCAGGGGGCCAGAGACCCAGTACTTC.

The J gene is TRBJ2-3, the V gene TRBV5-1; TRBD2 matches 7 bases. This CDR3 has 15 residues. V lost 0 bases to trimming and J lost 3 bases; unmatched junction nucleotides: 4. CDR1 and CDR2 from the germline V gene are SGHRS and YFSETQ. CDR3 sequence reads: CASSLGLAGTDTQYF. The CDR3 DNA is TGCGCCAGCAGCTTGGGACTAGCAGGGACAGATACGCAGTATTTT.

The rearrangement joins TRBV4-2 to TRBJ2-1; TRBD2 matches at 11 bases. Germline lookup yields CDR1 LGHNA and CDR2 YNFKEQ. V lost 3 bases and J lost 4; bases outside the gene matches: 2. The length of the CDR3 is 15 residues. CDR3 loop: CASSQTSGAYNEQFF. The DNA of the CDR3 is TGTGCCAGCAGCCAGACTAGCGGGGCTTACAATGAGCAGTTCTTC.

CDR3 nucleotide sequence: TGTGCCAGCAGTACAAAACAGGGCGGACAGCCCCAGCATTTT. Protein sequence: CASSTKQGGQPQHF. The J gene is TRBJ1-5, the V gene TRBV28, with D possibly matching TRBD1 (6 bases). Germline CDR1 reads MDHEN; CDR2 reads SYDVKM. Trimming cost V 5 bases and J 7 bases, with 15 bases left between them. The CDR3 length is 14 residues.

The chain recombines TRBV5-8 with TRBJ2-1; 8 nucleotides align to TRBD1. The CDR3 length is 13 residues. Germline V gene sequence: CDR1 SGHTS, CDR2 YDEGEE. Trimming cost V 3 bases and J 12 bases; bases outside gene matches: 8. CDR3 DNA: TGTGCCAGCAGCTCCAGACAGGGGAGCGTGCAGTTCTTC. Translated, it gives CASSSRQGSVQFF.

On this clone: The same CDR3 also results from other DNA sequences found in this sample. The rearrangement uses TRBV2 and TRBJ1-5; TRBD1 might be the D (6 bases). The CDR3 totals 15 residues. Germline lookup yields CDR1 SNHLY and CDR2 FYNNEI. Deletions cut 1 base from V and 3 bases from J, with 10 bases between. The CDR3 sequence: CASSEGQATNQPQHF. CDR3 nucleotide sequence: TGTGCCAGCAGTGAAGGACAGGCAACCAATCAGCCCCAGCATTTT.